This T cell receptor beta chain was identified during a study of T cell clones after liver transplantation. Study overall: Timepoints were pre-transplant, pre-withdrawal, and after withdrawal was completed or failed.

The repertoire was sequenced with immunoSEQ multiplex PCR; TCRdb's copy has only in-frame clones and lacks some. The sample records roughly 100,000 clones, approximately 78% being singletons. Deletions cut 5 bases from V and 0 bases from J, with 14 bases between. CDR1 and CDR2 from the germline V gene are SQVTM and ANQGSEA. This CDR3 has 15 residues. Here the sequenced sample was CD4+ T cells from blood, taken before liver transplant. The V gene is TRBV29-1, the J gene TRBJ2-1; D is possibly TRBD2 (6 bases). The clonotype was recovered from a human donor who received a liver transplant. The chain's CDR3 is CSVPGLLSSYNEQFF. CDR3 nucleotide sequence: TGCAGCGTTCCGGGACTTTTAAGCTCCTACAATGAGCAGTTCTTC.